These T cell receptor beta chains were read from a single sample in a study of blood T cells in healthy people across ages. TCRdb processed the 5' RACE reads anew with MiXCR; each CDR3 protein has one entry. The sample shows under 2,000,000 distinct CDR3 sequences, roughly 49% of them seen only once. The specimen was blood. The source is a woman aged 40 to 50 in good health. Both conserved end residues are part of each CDR3. A D gene is named only where the DNA matches it firmly. Rows give clone size only sometimes, using once, few, many, or a class for an expanded clone.

D gene,V gene,J gene,clone size,CDR3 DNA,CDR3 protein
TRBD1,TRBV6-2/TRBV6-3,TRBJ1-2,-,TGTGCCAGCAGCACCCGGACAGGGCATGGCTACACCTTC,CASSTRTGHGYTF
-,TRBV25-1,TRBJ1-6,-,TGTGCCAGCAGTAAACTAGACAGTTATAATTCACCCCTCCACTTT,CASSKLDSYNSPLHF
-,TRBV27,TRBJ1-2,-,TGTGCCAGCAGTTCCAGCTCTCGGGGGGGCTACACCTTC,CASSSSSRGGYTF
-,TRBV7-2,TRBJ1-2,-,TGTGCCAGCAGCTTACAAATGGGGCGATCCAACTATGGCTACACCTTC,CASSLQMGRSNYGYTF
-,TRBV19,TRBJ2-5,once,TGTGCCAGTAGTCCCGAGACCGCCGGCAGGACCCAGTACTTC,CASSPETAGRTQYF
-,TRBV28,TRBJ2-5,-,TGTGCCATTAAGTCTGTAGGAGAGACCCAGTACTTC,CAIKSVGETQYF
-,TRBV14,TRBJ2-5,-,TGTGCCAGCAGCCAGATAAGACTGGCGCAAGAGACCCAGTACTTC,CASSQIRLAQETQYF
-,TRBV6-2/TRBV6-3,TRBJ2-1,-,TGTGCCAGCAGGCGGCAGGGCAATGAGCAGTTCTTC,CASRRQGNEQFF
-,TRBV7-9,TRBJ2-6,few,TGTGCCAGCAGACCCGCGCGGGGGCGCTTGGAAGGGGCCAACGTCCTGACTTTC,CASRPARGRLEGANVLTF
-,TRBV7-2,TRBJ2-1,-,TGTGCCAGCAGCTTAGAGGCAGGGGTAGGCTCCTACAATGAGCAGTTCTTC,CASSLEAGVGSYNEQFF
-,TRBV7-2,TRBJ1-2,-,TGTGCCAGCACCCCAAACCTCAACGGGGGCTACACCTTC,CASTPNLNGGYTF
-,TRBV6-5,TRBJ1-3,-,TGTGCCAGCACGTGGCGAAACACCATATATTTT,CASTWRNTIYF
TRBD1,TRBV5-1,TRBJ2-3,-,TGCGCCAGCAGCTTGGTGGACAGGGGGCTCACAGATACGCAGTATTTT,CASSLVDRGLTDTQYF
TRBD2,TRBV9,TRBJ2-3,-,TGTGCCAGCAGCGCTCGAGCGGGGGGCACAGATACGCAGTATTTT,CASSARAGGTDTQYF
-,TRBV4-3,TRBJ2-1,-,TGCGCCAGCAGCCAAGGCGCCATAACTTACGGGCAGTTCTTC,CASSQGAITYGQFF
-,TRBV7-8,TRBJ2-5,-,TGTGCCAGCAGCTCTAATGCGCAAGAGACCCAGTACTTC,CASSSNAQETQYF
TRBD1,TRBV4-1,TRBJ2-1,once,TGCGCCAGCAGCTCTCAACCCGGGACAGGGGCGGATGAGCAGTTCTTC,CASSSQPGTGADEQFF
-,TRBV24-1,TRBJ2-1,-,TGTGCCACCAGTGATTTGGGCTCCCCGGCTGAGCAGTTCTTC,CATSDLGSPAEQFF
-,TRBV7-2,TRBJ2-7,few,TGTGCCAGCAGCTTAGAAGACGTCGAGCAGTACTTC,CASSLEDVEQYF
-,TRBV2,TRBJ2-3,-,TGTGCCAGATTAGCGGGCACAGATACGCAGTATTTT,CARLAGTDTQYF
TRBD2,TRBV5-1,TRBJ2-1,-,TGCGCCAGCAGCTTGGAGACTAGCGCAAATGAGCAGTTCTTC,CASSLETSANEQFF